A selection of T cell receptor beta chains follows, all from one sample in a study of blood T cell repertoires in COVID-19. Clones were read by immunoSEQ multiplex PCR, and TCRdb kept only the in-frame ones, dropping some. The top ten clones hold roughly 3.2% of a sample with 100,000 to 150,000 clones, around 83% of them seen once. Sequencing used peripheral blood. These receptors came from an elderly woman with COVID-19, enrolled during active disease. Both conserved end residues are part of each CDR3. A D gene is named only where the DNA matches it firmly. A row's size may be missing; if present it is once, few, many or a size class.

DNA	CDR3	D	length	J	V	size
TGTGCCAGCAGTAACAGGGGGTGGGTTGAAGCTTTCTTT	CASSNRGWVEAFF	TRBD1	13	TRBJ1-1	TRBV6-1	once
TGTGCCAGCAGTTACACGGGAGGTAGAGATACGCAGTATTTT	CASSYTGGRDTQYF	TRBD2	14	TRBJ2-3	TRBV6-5	.
TGTGCCAGCAGCCCAGTGGGGGGAGATGGTGATGAGCAGTTCTTC	CASSPVGGDGDEQFF	.	15	TRBJ2-1	TRBV11-2	.
TGTGCCAGCAGCTTGGGAGCGCTACAGGGGGCAAGTCAGGCTTTCTTT	CASSLGALQGASQAFF	TRBD1	16	TRBJ1-1	TRBV5-4	once
TGTGCCAGCAGTTACCGTACGGTATCTGGGGCCAACGTCCTGACTTTC	CASSYRTVSGANVLTF	.	16	TRBJ2-6	TRBV6-5	.
TGTGCCAGCACCACCACCCGGGGACAGGGCCGAAACTATGGCTACACCTTC	CASTTTRGQGRNYGYTF	TRBD1	17	TRBJ1-2	TRBV27	.
TGTGCCAGCAGTACCGGGACTAGAGTCCAAGAGACCCAGTACTTC	CASSTGTRVQETQYF	TRBD2	15	TRBJ2-5	TRBV5-4	.
TGTGCCAGCAGTCCTAGCGGGAGGAGCACAGATACGCAGTATTTT	CASSPSGRSTDTQYF	TRBD2	15	TRBJ2-3	TRBV5-4	.
TGTGCCAGTAGTCAAGAAACAGGGGGAGTCTATACCTATGGCTACACCTTC	CASSQETGGVYTYGYTF	TRBD1	17	TRBJ1-2	TRBV19	.
TGTGCCAGCAGACCGGGACAGGGTTATGGCTACACCTTC	CASRPGQGYGYTF	TRBD1	13	TRBJ1-2	TRBV2	.
TGTGCCAGCAGCTTGGGGACAGGGAAAGAGACCCAGTACTTC	CASSLGTGKETQYF	TRBD1	14	TRBJ2-5	TRBV7-6	.
TGTGCCAGTAGTATAGGTGGGACTATCACCTCCTACGAGCAGTACTTC	CASSIGGTITSYEQYF	TRBD2	16	TRBJ2-7	TRBV19	.
TGTGCCAGCAGCCCAGGACAGGGGCGGGTGAATGAAAAACTGTTTTTT	CASSPGQGRVNEKLFF	TRBD1	16	TRBJ1-4	TRBV7-9	.
TGTGCCAGCAGTGATACAGCCTCTGGGGCCAACGTCCTGACTTTC	CASSDTASGANVLTF	.	15	TRBJ2-6	TRBV6-4	.
TGTGCCAGCAGCCAAGAGGGGCGGTCAAACCGTCGCACCGGGGAGCTGTTTTTT	CASSQEGRSNRRTGELFF	.	18	TRBJ2-2	TRBV3-1/TRBV3-2	.
TGTGCCAGCTCACAGTTTGGACATCTTTATTCACCCCTCCACTTT	CASSQFGHLYSPLHF	.	15	TRBJ1-6	TRBV18	.
TGTGCCAGCTCACCTCCAGCGGGAAGCGAGACCCAGTACTTC	CASSPPAGSETQYF	TRBD2	14	TRBJ2-5	TRBV18	.
TGTGCCAGCAGCCGACTAGCGGGGAGCTCCTACAATGAGCAGTTCTTC	CASSRLAGSSYNEQFF	TRBD2	16	TRBJ2-1	TRBV11-1	.
TGTGCCAGTAGTATAGGAGGGACAGGGGGCGCACGTCTGTTATTC	CASSIGGTGGARLLF	TRBD1	15	TRBJ2-7	TRBV19	.
TGTGCCAGCAGCTTGGATCCCACAGGAGAGACCCAGTACTTC	CASSLDPTGETQYF	.	14	TRBJ2-5	TRBV5-4	.
TGTGCCAGCAGCGTACAAAGGACAGCCAGCACAGATACGCAGTATTTT	CASSVQRTASTDTQYF	.	16	TRBJ2-3	TRBV9	.
TGTGCCAGCAGTTACGACGGGACAGGCGGACAGCCCCAGCATTTT	CASSYDGTGGQPQHF	TRBD1	15	TRBJ1-5	TRBV6-5	once
TGTGCCAGCAGCTCAACAGGGGGCTACTTTGAAAAACTGTTTTTT	CASSSTGGYFEKLFF	TRBD1	15	TRBJ1-4	TRBV5-5	.
TGTGCCAGTTCAGCCAGGGCCTCCTACAATGAGCAGTTCTTC	CASSARASYNEQFF	.	14	TRBJ2-1	TRBV7-2	.
TGTGCCAGCAGCTTAGACGGCAGAAGAGGGACTGAAGCTTTCTTT	CASSLDGRRGTEAFF	.	15	TRBJ1-1	TRBV7-9	.
TGTGCCAGCCGGGCAGGGGGCAAGGGCACTGAAGCTTTCTTT	CASRAGGKGTEAFF	TRBD1	14	TRBJ1-1	TRBV7-9	.
TGTGCCAGCAATCAGGGGAGCCTCTTCACCGGGGAGCTGTTTTTT	CASNQGSLFTGELFF	.	15	TRBJ2-2	TRBV9	.